These T cell receptor beta chains were read from a single sample in a study of control samples from healthy donors and cancer patients. Sequencing used immunoSEQ multiplex PCR; TCRdb keeps in-frame clones, though not all of them. The sample records around 130,000 clones, more than 85% being singletons. Material: blood. These receptors came from a man between 18 and 35 years old in good health. The CDR3 runs from the conserved cysteine through the conserved F or W. Each record gives: D gene, V gene, J gene, clone size, CDR3 length, CDR3 DNA, CDR3 protein. A D gene is named only where the DNA matches it firmly. The size of a clone is reported for some rows only, either as once, few or many, or as a class for expanded clones.

D: .
V: TRBV30
J: TRBJ1-6
size: .
length: 14
DNA: TGTGCTATGATAAATGGGCCGGGTAATTCACCCCTCCACTTT
CDR3: CAMINGPGNSPLHF

D: .
V: TRBV4-2
J: TRBJ1-5
size: few
length: 13
DNA: TGTGCCAGCAGCCCTACAGGCAATCAGCCCCAGCATTTT
CDR3: CASSPTGNQPQHF

D: TRBD2
V: TRBV6-4
J: TRBJ2-3
size: .
length: 15
DNA: TGTGCCAGCAGTGGGACTAGCGGGGCCGGAGATACGCAGTATTTT
CDR3: CASSGTSGAGDTQYF

D: TRBD2
V: TRBV18
J: TRBJ2-3
size: .
length: 16
DNA: TGTGCCAGCTCACCAGGGCAGCGGGGGGGGCCAGATACGCAGTATTTT
CDR3: CASSPGQRGGPDTQYF

D: .
V: TRBV7-2
J: TRBJ1-1
size: .
length: 17
DNA: TGTGCCAGCAGCTTAGGGGTTTGGGGGCGTGGGAGTACTGAAGCTTTCTTT
CDR3: CASSLGVWGRGSTEAFF

D: .
V: TRBV11-2
J: TRBJ1-2
size: .
length: 15
DNA: TGTGCCAGCAGCCCGGCCTGGGGATCTAACTATGGCTACACCTTC
CDR3: CASSPAWGSNYGYTF

D: .
V: TRBV9
J: TRBJ1-2
size: .
length: 14
DNA: TGTGCCAGCAGCGTCAACTTTTTGAACTATGGCTACACCTTC
CDR3: CASSVNFLNYGYTF

D: .
V: TRBV7-3
J: TRBJ1-2
size: .
length: 12
DNA: TGTGCCAGCAGCTTAATTCGGGGGGCGTTATCCTTC
CDR3: CASSLIRGALSF

D: TRBD2
V: TRBV4-1
J: TRBJ2-3
size: .
length: 17
DNA: TGCGCCAGCAGCCAAGAGGCGGGACTAGCGGTCACAGATACGCAGTATTTT
CDR3: CASSQEAGLAVTDTQYF

D: .
V: TRBV18
J: TRBJ1-1
size: .
length: 14
DNA: TGTGCCAGCTCACCTATAGACACTATCGCTGAAGCTTTCTTT
CDR3: CASSPIDTIAEAFF

D: .
V: TRBV5-1
J: TRBJ1-3
size: once
length: 16
DNA: TGCGCCAGCAGCTGGGGCAGGGTGTATTCTGGAAACACCATATATTTT
CDR3: CASSWGRVYSGNTIYF

D: .
V: TRBV2
J: TRBJ1-2
size: .
length: 13
DNA: TGTGCCAGCAGTGGAAGAGATAACTATGGCTACACCTTC
CDR3: CASSGRDNYGYTF

D: .
V: TRBV30
J: TRBJ1-4
size: .
length: 13
DNA: TGTGCCTGGAGTCAGGACCTTAATGAAAAACTGTTTTTT
CDR3: CAWSQDLNEKLFF

D: TRBD1
V: TRBV30
J: TRBJ2-1
size: .
length: 14
DNA: TGTGCCTGGAGTGCTCGGACAGGGTTCAATGAGCAGTTCTTC
CDR3: CAWSARTGFNEQFF

D: TRBD1
V: TRBV19
J: TRBJ2-7
size: .
length: 13
DNA: TGTGCCAGTAGTTCCACAGGGGCCTACGAGCAGTACTTC
CDR3: CASSSTGAYEQYF

D: .
V: TRBV20-1
J: TRBJ1-2
size: .
length: 14
DNA: TGCAGTGCTAGTGATCGTACAGGCCCCTGTGGCTACACCTTC
CDR3: CSASDRTGPCGYTF

D: .
V: TRBV5-1
J: TRBJ1-1
size: .
length: 12
DNA: TGCGCCAGCAGCCGTTACCCGGCTGAAGCTTTCTTT
CDR3: CASSRYPAEAFF

D: .
V: TRBV10-1
J: TRBJ1-5
size: .
length: 18
DNA: TGCGCCAGCAGTGATCCCCCTGTCCGGGACACTAGCAATCAGCCCCAGCATTTT
CDR3: CASSDPPVRDTSNQPQHF